Below are 3 T cell receptor beta chains sequenced from a single sample in a study of chemoradiotherapy in HPV16-positive cancers. Measured with immunoSEQ multiplex PCR; TCRdb has only the in-frame clones, and not every one. The profile covers nearly 9,000 clones, with more than 75% appearing a single time and under 4% taken by the ten largest. The material was tumor tissue, obtained from a patient who underwent chemoradiotherapy. Source of these receptors: a human donor with HPV-associated anogenital cancer.

The chain uses TRBV14 and TRBJ2-1; 9 bases align to TRBD2. With 0 bases clipped from V and 3 bases from J, the junction kept 9 bases outside the gene matches. This CDR3 is built from 18 residues. CDR1 and CDR2 (germline): SGHDN, FVKESK. For the CDR3, the DNA is TGTGCCAGCAGCCAAGATTGGCCTCTAGCGGGACTCTACAATGAGCAGTTCTTC. Amino acid sequence: CASSQDWPLAGLYNEQFF.

The chain employs TRBV5-1 and TRBJ2-5; TRBD2 agrees at 13 bases. Near its end, the DNA agrees better with TRBJ2-7, so the J call may be wrong. The V gene's germline CDR1 is SGHRS and CDR2 YFSETQ. CDR3 size: 15 residues. The CDR3 loop reads CASSSGLAGDHEQYF. In DNA, the CDR3 is TGCGCCAGCAGTTCCGGACTAGCGGGGGACCACGAGCAGTACTTC.

The chain links TRBV13 to TRBJ2-7; 9 positions agree with TRBD1. V lost 1 base to trimming and J lost 3 bases; unmatched junction nucleotides: 4. The CDR3 has 15 amino acids. CDR1 and CDR2 (germline): PRHDT, FYEKMQ (reference sequence). The DNA for the CDR3 is TGTGCCAGCAGCTTAGCCTCGGGACAGGGCTACGAGCAGTACTTC. Amino acid sequence: CASSLASGQGYEQYF.